The 14 T cell receptor beta chains below were found in one sample sequenced in a study of cytomegalovirus exposure and HLA in healthy donors. The PCR was carried out with 60 Vbeta primers and 13 Jbeta primers. TCRdb's table, derived via immunoSEQ multiplex PCR, lists solely in-frame clones and lacks some. Here the sample table reports about 160,000 clones. Material for sequencing was PBMCs. The receptors were gathered from a woman aged 55-75 years in good health and CMV-seronegative.

The chain has TRBV7-6 and TRBJ1-1, with 8 bases aligning to TRBD1. Germline V lookup: CDR1 SGHVS, CDR2 FNYEAQ. The CDR3 is made up of 14 amino acids. With V trimmed by 8 bases and J by 1 base, 6 bases remained unmatched. CDR3 DNA: TGTGCCAGCTCATCAGGGGGCAGGAACACTGAAGCTTTCTTT. Encoded protein: CASSSGGRNTEAFF.

To note about this clone: In the same sample, other DNA sequences code for this CDR3. V usage is TRBV9 and J usage is TRBJ2-7; 11 bases map to TRBD1. Germline V gene data show CDR1 as SGDLS and CDR2 as YYNGEE. Trimming took 4 bases from V and 2 from J; bases not matched to a gene: 2. This CDR3 has 14 residues. DNA for the CDR3: TGTGCCAGCAGCCAGGGACAGGGGGCCTACGAGCAGTACTTC. It yields the protein CASSQGQGAYEQYF. The entire variable domain, with the rest obtained from reference TRBV9 and TRBJ2-7, is as follows: DSGVTQTPKHLITATGQRVTLRCSPRSGDLSVYWYQQSLDQGLQFLIQYYNGEERAKGNILERFSAQQFPDLHSELNLSSLELGDSALYFCASSQGQGAYEQYFGPGTRLTVT.

The genes are TRBV25-1 and TRBJ2-5, with TRBD2 matching 10 bases. CDR3 length equals 15 residues. Germline V gene data show CDR1 as MGHDK and CDR2 as SYGVNS. V trimming: 3 bases; J trimming: 2 bases; junction bases outside the gene matches: 3. The CDR3 is CASSEGLAIQETQYF. The CDR3 DNA sequence: TGTGCCAGCAGTGAGGGACTAGCGATTCAAGAGACCCAGTACTTC.

The CDR3 region is CASSGDRGSNQPQHF. The DNA for the CDR3 is TGTGCCAGCAGTGGTGACAGGGGGAGCAATCAGCCCCAGCATTTT. V gene TRBV2 combines with J gene TRBJ1-5; 9 bases fit TRBD1. J gave up 1 base and V 4 bases, and 2 bases lay outside the gene matches. This CDR3 comprises 15 residues. Germline V gene lookup returns CDR1 SNHLY and CDR2 FYNNEI. Filled out from reference TRBV2 and TRBJ1-5, the complete variable domain reads EPEVTQTPSHQVTQMGQEVILRCVPISNHLYFYWYRQILGQKVEFLVSFYNNEISEKSEIFDDQFSVERPDGSNFTLKIRSTKLEDSAMYFCASSGDRGSNQPQHFGDGTRLSIL.

This chain links TRBV7-9 with TRBJ1-1, with TRBD1 as a possible D gene (6 bases). CDR3 length: 15 amino acids. The germline gives CDR1 SEHNR, CDR2 FQNEAQ (reference sequence). Trimming took 1 base from V and 10 from J, leaving 19 bases between them. This CDR3 is CASSLDTGYLVRAFF. In DNA form, the CDR3 reads TGTGCCAGCAGCTTAGATACAGGGTACCTGGTTAGAGCTTTCTTT.

The genes are TRBV2 and TRBJ2-3, with 8 bases that match TRBD2. The CDR3 sequence is 13 residues long. Germline V gene lookup returns CDR1 SNHLY and CDR2 FYNNEI. V lost 5 bases to trimming and J lost 7 bases; unmatched junction nucleotides: 5. CDR3 DNA sequence: TGTGCCAGCAGTCTTACTAGCGGTTATACGCAGTATTTT. Translated, it gives CASSLTSGYTQYF.

The genes are TRBV2 and TRBJ1-3; TRBD1 might be the D (5 bases). V was clipped by 2 bases and J by 1 base, with 9 bases between them. Germline-derived CDR1 and CDR2 are SNHLY and FYNNEI. The CDR3 sequence is 15 residues long. The CDR3 sequence is CASSEQGKSGNTIYF. As DNA, the CDR3 is TGTGCCAGCAGTGAACAGGGCAAATCTGGAAACACCATATATTTT.

This sequence joins TRBV5-6 and TRBJ2-1; D not resolved. V was clipped by 0 bases and J by 0 bases, with 7 bases between them. Germline CDR1 reads SGHDT; CDR2 reads YYEEEE. The CDR3 covers 15 residues. This chain's CDR3 is CASSLGFSSYNEQFF. The CDR3 region has the DNA TGTGCCAGCAGCTTGGGCTTTAGCTCCTACAATGAGCAGTTCTTC.

Remarks on this clone: This CDR3 fails to terminate in the conserved phenylalanine or tryptophan, so it likely reflects a read error. The rearrangement links TRBV2 to TRBJ1-1; D gene unclear. With 4 bases removed from V and 4 bases from J, the gap between germline ends came to 13 bases. Germline-derived CDR1 and CDR2 are SNHLY and FYNNEI. This CDR3 contains 14 residues. The CDR3 bases are TGTGCCAGCAGTGTAGGAGCAATGAGCACTGAAGCTTTCTCT. Protein: CASSVGAMSTEAFS.

The chain employs TRBV11-3 and TRBJ2-1, with 10 bases matching TRBD2. This CDR3 has 19 amino acids. Germline lookup yields CDR1 SGHNT and CDR2 YENEEA. Unmatched junction bases numbered 15, after V lost 5 bases and J lost 2 bases. This chain's CDR3 is CASSPRRSSGRGAYNEQFF. CDR3 in DNA: TGTGCCAGCAGCCCGCGACGCTCTAGCGGGAGAGGCGCCTACAATGAGCAGTTCTTC.

J is TRBJ2-1 and V is TRBV5-1; the match to TRBD2 covers 12 bases. Germline CDR1 and CDR2: SGHRS and YFSETQ. With V trimmed by 2 bases and J by 0 bases, 6 bases remained unmatched. The length of the CDR3 is 18 residues. This CDR3 is CASSLLAGGLSSYNEQFF. The CDR3 region has the DNA TGCGCCAGCAGCTTACTAGCGGGAGGCCTAAGCTCCTACAATGAGCAGTTCTTC.

This chain links TRBV2 with TRBJ1-1; weak D call: TRBD1 (6 bases). Trimming stripped 3 bases from V and 0 bases from J, with 8 bases between. The V gene's germline CDR1 is SNHLY and CDR2 FYNNEI. The CDR3 has 14 amino acids. CDR3 nucleotide sequence: TGTGCCAGCAGTGAGGACAGTTTGAACACTGAAGCTTTCTTT. Translated: CASSEDSLNTEAFF.

The rearrangement uses TRBV19 and TRBJ1-2; tentatively, D is TRBD1 (5 bases). Trimming stripped 1 base from V and 7 bases from J, with 13 bases between. The CDR3 has 14 amino acids. The germline V gene encodes CDR1 LNHDA and CDR2 SQIVND (reference sequence). The CDR3 loop reads CASSIVPLQGGYTF. Here the CDR3 DNA reads TGTGCCAGTAGTATAGTGCCCCTTCAGGGTGGCTACACCTTC.

The V and J genes are TRBV9 and TRBJ1-5; the D is unclear. Trimming shortened V by 4 bases and J by 4 bases, and 12 bases separated the two germline ends. The CDR3 length is 14 residues. CDR1 and CDR2 (germline): SGDLS, YYNGEE. CDR3 amino acids: CASSSAAVNQPQHF. CDR3 DNA: TGTGCCAGCAGCTCCGCGGCAGTTAATCAGCCCCAGCATTTT.